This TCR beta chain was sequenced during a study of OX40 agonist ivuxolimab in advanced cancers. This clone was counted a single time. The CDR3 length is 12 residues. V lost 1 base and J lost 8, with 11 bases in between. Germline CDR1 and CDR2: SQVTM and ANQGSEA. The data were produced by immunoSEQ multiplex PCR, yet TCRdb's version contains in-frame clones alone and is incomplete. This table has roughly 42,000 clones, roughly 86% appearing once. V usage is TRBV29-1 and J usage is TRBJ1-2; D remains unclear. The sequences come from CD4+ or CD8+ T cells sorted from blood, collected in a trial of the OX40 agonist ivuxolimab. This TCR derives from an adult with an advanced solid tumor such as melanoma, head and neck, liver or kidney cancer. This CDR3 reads CSVEGRAEGYTF. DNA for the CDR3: TGCAGCGTTGAAGGCCGGGCGGAGGGCTACACCTTC.